This T cell receptor beta chain was documented in a study of CD8+CD57+ T cells in acquired aplastic anemia. In the study overall: The mean DNA yield obtained from sorted CD4+ and CD8+ cells came to 3.2 ug. Healthy CD8+ samples averaged approximately 11 million reads.

Template material for TCR beta VDJ and CDR3 profiling consisted of genomic DNA. One entry per CDR3 protein results from TCRdb running MiXCR on the reads. The sample has hundreds of thousands of distinct CDR3 sequences, 65% to 75% seen once. This clonotype was seen a single time. Antigen specificity is unknown. Relative to the germline gene, one junction end is altered; a read error may explain this. Points from the study as a whole: A significant difference in CD8+ Simpson's diversity between patients and controls was not found.

Germline CDR1 and CDR2: SGHTA and FQGTGA. This CDR3 region has 14 residues. This sequence originates from a human donor in good health, serving as a control. V and J are TRBV7-3 and TRBJ1-5; D remains unclear. The sample taken for sequencing was sorted CD4+, CD8+, or CD8+CD57+ T cells (not recorded which) from PBMCs. CDR3 residues: CASSFGRSYNSHLF. DNA of the CDR3: TGTGCCAGCAGCTTTGGACGGAGCTATAATTCACACCTCTTT.